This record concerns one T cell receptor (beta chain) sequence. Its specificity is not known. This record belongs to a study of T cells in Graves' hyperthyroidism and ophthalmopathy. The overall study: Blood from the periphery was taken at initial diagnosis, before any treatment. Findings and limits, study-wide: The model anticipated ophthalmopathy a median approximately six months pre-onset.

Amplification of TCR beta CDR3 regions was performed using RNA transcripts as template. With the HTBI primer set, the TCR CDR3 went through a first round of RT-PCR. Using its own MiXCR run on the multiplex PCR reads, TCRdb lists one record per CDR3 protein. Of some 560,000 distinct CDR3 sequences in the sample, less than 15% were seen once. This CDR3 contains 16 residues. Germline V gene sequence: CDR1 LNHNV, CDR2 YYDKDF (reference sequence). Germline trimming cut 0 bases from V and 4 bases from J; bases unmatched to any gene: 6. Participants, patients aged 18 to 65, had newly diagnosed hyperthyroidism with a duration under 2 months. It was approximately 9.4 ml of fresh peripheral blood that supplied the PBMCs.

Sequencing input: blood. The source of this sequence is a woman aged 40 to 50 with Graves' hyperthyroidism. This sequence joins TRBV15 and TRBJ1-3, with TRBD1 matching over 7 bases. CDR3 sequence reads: CATSRESGQQGNTIYF. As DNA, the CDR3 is TGTGCCACCAGCAGAGAGTCGGGACAGCAAGGAAACACCATATATTTT.